This is a list of T cell receptor beta chains from one sample in a study of T-cell reconstitution after alpha-beta-depleted transplantation in children. TCRdb used MiXCR to reprocess the PCR reads, holding one entry per CDR3 protein. Of hundreds of thousands of distinct CDR3 sequences listed, approximately 32% are singletons. Sequencing was performed on PBMCs from the stem cell graft donor, taken from the stem cell graft. These receptor sequences come from a human donor who donated a stem cell graft to a child with aplastic anemia. The conserved cysteine and the conserved F or W are not part of the CDR3 here. Each record gives: CDR3 length, V gene, CDR3 protein.

length: 17; V: TRBV28; CDR3: ASSFWPYPRPGGPDTQY
length: 13; V: TRBV7-8; CDR3: ASSLGTGRQTGQY
length: 9; V: TRBV10-3; CDR3: AIQGATEAF
length: 10; V: TRBV12-3/TRBV12-4; CDR3: ASSPHRGHQF
length: 11; V: TRBV12-3/TRBV12-4; CDR3: ASSFTGSTEAF
length: 14; V: TRBV6-5; CDR3: ASSYYRGREGDTQY
length: 15; V: TRBV20-1; CDR3: SARDRPAGTAYNEQF
length: 13; V: TRBV28; CDR3: ASRTGGIGNQPQH
length: 11; V: TRBV7-3; CDR3: ASSFGGIEEQY
length: 16; V: TRBV18; CDR3: ASSPSRVLAGGPDTQY
length: 13; V: TRBV12-3/TRBV12-4; CDR3: ASRNSGRATGELF
length: 12; V: TRBV12-5; CDR3: ASGWAIYNSPLH
length: 12; V: TRBV29-1; CDR3: SVVVPLLLPTQY
length: 11; V: TRBV3-1; CDR3: ASRGVGWNEQF
length: 10; V: TRBV10-3; CDR3: AISDVSAEAF
length: 13; V: TRBV9; CDR3: ASHSGTGGSDEQF
length: 12; V: TRBV7-9; CDR3: ASSAGQPGNTIY
length: 14; V: TRBV28; CDR3: ASSLEGGLSPDEQY
length: 12; V: TRBV20-1; CDR3: SASVGNGGNTIY
length: 11; V: TRBV12-3/TRBV12-4; CDR3: ASSFGRPYGYT
length: 14; V: TRBV14; CDR3: ASSQDLGKVSNEQF
length: 14; V: TRBV6-1; CDR3: ASGQGQNSGANVLT
length: 15; V: TRBV12-3/TRBV12-4; CDR3: ASSPSLGLSSGETQY
length: 15; V: TRBV20-1; CDR3: SARDMRQGSDTDTQY
length: 14; V: TRBV18; CDR3: ASSPRRERNQETQY
length: 13; V: TRBV5-4; CDR3: ASSLRQGKNTEAF
length: 11; V: TRBV29-1; CDR3: SARQGIGEKLF
length: 12; V: TRBV20-1; CDR3: SARDEGARTEAF
length: 12; V: TRBV10-3; CDR3: AINNRAVEETQY
length: 12; V: TRBV12-3/TRBV12-4; CDR3: ASSFQGLAGELF
length: 12; V: TRBV15; CDR3: ATSRDRVRYGYT
length: 10; V: TRBV29-1; CDR3: SAGRQGGGYT
length: 14; V: TRBV20-1; CDR3: SARDPGPLVGNEQF
length: 13; V: TRBV5-6; CDR3: ASSFRTKVNTEAF